Following are 14 T cell receptor beta chains from one sample sequenced in a study of cytomegalovirus exposure and HLA in healthy donors. The PCR ran on 60 Vbeta and 13 Jbeta primers. Assay used: immunoSEQ multiplex PCR; TCRdb lists only in-frame clones, some missing. The top ten clones hold about 2.2% of a sample with some 130,000 clones, more than 75% of them seen once. The source material was PBMCs. The receptors come from a man younger than 40 in good health and CMV-seronegative.

The chain joins TRBV27 to TRBJ1-3; D gene ambiguous. This CDR3 is built from 15 residues. V was clipped by 4 bases and J by 3 bases, with 13 bases between them. The V gene's germline CDR1 is MNHEY and CDR2 SMNVEV (reference sequence). As DNA, the CDR3 is TGTGCCAGCAGTTCCTCGGTGCTGTATGGAAACACCATATATTTT. Protein: CASSSSVLYGNTIYF.

The chain employs TRBV4-1 and TRBJ2-1, with a weak D call TRBD1 (6 bases). This CDR3 has 16 residues. V was trimmed by 4 bases and J by 0 bases, leaving 13 bases between them. Germline lookup yields CDR1 MGHRA and CDR2 YSYEKL. The CDR3 DNA sequence: TGCGCCAGCAGCCCCCATCTAGGGGGCTCCTACAATGAGCAGTTCTTC. Translation: CASSPHLGGSYNEQFF.

The chain employs TRBV7-2 and TRBJ2-1; TRBD2 matches at 8 bases. J was trimmed by 4 bases and V by 3 bases; bases with no gene match: 14. Per germline, CDR1 SGHTA and CDR2 FQGNSA. This CDR3 has 18 residues. CDR3: CASSFLSGASGGYNEQFF. CDR3 DNA sequence: TGTGCCAGCAGCTTCCTTAGCGGGGCCTCCGGGGGATACAATGAGCAGTTCTTC.

The chain combines TRBV28 with TRBJ2-7, with 14 bases identical to TRBD2. V shed 6 bases and J 6 bases; nucleotides not matched to a gene: 13. This CDR3 has 17 residues. Germline V gene lookup returns CDR1 MDHEN and CDR2 SYDVKM. In DNA form, the CDR3 reads TGTGCCAGCAGGGAACCGGGACTAGCGGGAGTATTGGGCGAGCAGTACTTC. It yields the protein CASREPGLAGVLGEQYF.

This sequence joins TRBV9 and TRBJ1-1, with 9 bases aligning to TRBD1. The CDR3 totals 15 residues. Trimming took 2 bases from V and 4 from J; bases not matched to a gene: 6. Germline V gene sequence: CDR1 SGDLS, CDR2 YYNGEE. CDR3 loop: CASSVAGQGTTEAFF. Here the CDR3 DNA reads TGTGCCAGCAGCGTGGCCGGACAGGGGACCACTGAAGCTTTCTTT. The full variable domain, rest sourced from reference TRBV9 and TRBJ1-1, is DSGVTQTPKHLITATGQRVTLRCSPRSGDLSVYWYQQSLDQGLQFLIQYYNGEERAKGNILERFSAQQFPDLHSELNLSSLELGDSALYFCASSVAGQGTTEAFFGQGTRLTVV.

The chain carries TRBV2 and TRBJ1-1, with D possibly being TRBD1 (6 bases). The CDR3 consists of 15 residues. The V end lost 3 bases, the J end lost 5 bases, and 16 bases lay between the germline ends. CDR1 is SNHLY and CDR2 is FYNNEI in the germline V gene. The CDR3 nucleotides read TGTGCCAGCAGTGAGTTGGGCAGGGGTGGTACTGAAGCTTTCTTT. Its protein product is CASSELGRGGTEAFF.

The chain combines TRBV4-3 with TRBJ2-3; 10 positions match TRBD2. V lost 2 bases to trimming and J lost 0 bases; unmatched junction nucleotides: 5. The CDR3 has 17 residues. The germline V gene encodes CDR1 LGHNA and CDR2 YSLEER. The CDR3: CASSQSPAGGSTDTQYF. The CDR3 nucleotides are TGCGCCAGCAGCCAATCTCCAGCGGGAGGGAGCACAGATACGCAGTATTTT.

The chain couples TRBV11-3 to TRBJ2-1, with TRBD2 matching over 7 bases. Germline CDR1 and CDR2: SGHNT and YENEEA. The CDR3 is made up of 13 amino acids. The junction had 3 bases not matched to a gene; V was cut back by 3 bases and J by 7 bases. The DNA of the CDR3 is TGTGCCAGCAGCTTTCTAGCGGCAAATGAGCAGTTCTTC. As protein: CASSFLAANEQFF.

The chain is built from TRBV15 and TRBJ2-1; possible D gene TRBD1, 5 bases. The CDR3 has 16 amino acids. Per germline, CDR1 LNHNV and CDR2 YYDKDF (reference sequence). Trimming removed 1 base from V and 2 bases from J, with 12 bases in between. CDR3 sequence: CATSRVPQAAYNEQFF. The CDR3 region has the DNA TGTGCCACCAGCAGAGTGCCACAGGCGGCCTACAATGAGCAGTTCTTC. Using reference TRBV15 and TRBJ2-1 for the parts outside the CDR3, the full variable domain is DAMVIQNPRYQVTQFGKPVTLSCSQTLNHNVMYWYQQKSSQAPKLLFHYYDKDFNNEADTPDNFQSRRPNTSFCFLDIRSPGLGDTAMYLCATSRVPQAAYNEQFFGPGTRLTVL.

This clone was seen only a few times. Other DNA sequences in this sample translate to the same CDR3. This chain joins TRBV11-3 and TRBJ2-1; a possible D gene is TRBD1 (6 bases). Germline V gives CDR1 SGHNT, CDR2 YENEEA. V was clipped by 0 bases and J by 4 bases, with 10 bases between them. The CDR3 length is 15 residues. DNA for the CDR3: TGTGCCAGCAGCTTAGAACAGGGTGGATACAATGAGCAGTTCTTC. It codes for CASSLEQGGYNEQFF.

The rearrangement joins TRBV5-1 to TRBJ2-7; weak D call: TRBD1 (6 bases). V dropped 3 bases and J dropped 1 base, with 14 bases sitting between them. CDR3 length equals 15 residues. The germline V gene encodes CDR1 SGHRS and CDR2 YFSETQ. The CDR3 DNA reads as TGCGCCAGCAGCTATCCAGGACAGTCGTCCTACGAGCAGTACTTC. Amino acid sequence: CASSYPGQSSYEQYF.

The chain links TRBV9 to TRBJ2-1; 7 nucleotides match TRBD2. The CDR3 sequence is 15 residues long. The germline CDR1 and CDR2 sequences are SGDLS and YYNGEE. The trim removed 5 bases at V and 2 bases at J, leaving 7 bases unmatched. The chain's CDR3 is CASSRIAGAYNEQFF. DNA for the CDR3: TGTGCCAGCAGTCGGATAGCGGGCGCCTACAATGAGCAGTTCTTC. The full variable domain, completed using reference TRBV9 and TRBJ2-1, is DSGVTQTPKHLITATGQRVTLRCSPRSGDLSVYWYQQSLDQGLQFLIQYYNGEERAKGNILERFSAQQFPDLHSELNLSSLELGDSALYFCASSRIAGAYNEQFFGPGTRLTVL.

This chain connects TRBV19 to TRBJ2-1; the match to TRBD2 covers 8 bases. The V and J ends lost 8 bases and 9 bases, in that order; junction bases with no gene match: 9. Germline CDR1 and CDR2: LNHDA and SQIVND (reference sequence). This CDR3 has 13 amino acids. For the CDR3, the DNA is TGTGCCAGTCGTACTAGCGGCCAAATTGAGCAGTTCTTC. This gives the protein CASRTSGQIEQFF.

This clone was observed once. This chain joins TRBV18 and TRBJ1-5; 7 bases fit TRBD1. This CDR3 is built from 13 residues. The V gene end was trimmed by 5 bases and the J gene end by 5 bases; junction bases not matched to a gene: 3. Germline values: CDR1 KGHSH, CDR2 LQKENI. DNA of the CDR3: TGTGCCAGCTCAATGGGACAGTATCAGCCCCAGCATTTT. It is translated as CASSMGQYQPQHF.